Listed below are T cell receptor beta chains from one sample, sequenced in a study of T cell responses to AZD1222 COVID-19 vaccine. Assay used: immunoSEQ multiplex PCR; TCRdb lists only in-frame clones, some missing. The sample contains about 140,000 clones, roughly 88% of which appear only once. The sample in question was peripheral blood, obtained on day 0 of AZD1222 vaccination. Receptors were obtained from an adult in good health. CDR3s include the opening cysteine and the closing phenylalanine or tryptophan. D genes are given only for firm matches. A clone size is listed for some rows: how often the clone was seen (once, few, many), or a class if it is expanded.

CASSLNTGELFF | TGTGCCAGCAGCTTAAACACCGGGGAGCTGTTTTTT | . | TRBV7-9 | 12 | . | TRBJ2-2
CASSLLAGGPYEQYF | TGTGCCAGCAGTTTATTAGCGGGGGGGCCTTACGAGCAGTACTTC | . | TRBV28 | 15 | TRBD2 | TRBJ2-7
CASSLLGGYNEQFF | TGCGCCAGCAGCTTGCTCGGGGGCTACAATGAGCAGTTCTTC | . | TRBV5-1 | 14 | . | TRBJ2-1
CASSQGTEQYF | TGTGCCAGCAGCCAGGGTACCGAGCAGTACTTC | . | TRBV14 | 11 | . | TRBJ2-7
CASSLSWDSTEAFF | TGTGCCAGCAGTTTATCGTGGGATTCCACTGAAGCTTTCTTT | . | TRBV28 | 14 | . | TRBJ1-1
CASSPQGWRALSYEQYF | TGTGCCAGCAGTCCCCAAGGTTGGCGGGCCCTCTCCTACGAGCAGTACTTC | . | TRBV16 | 17 | . | TRBJ2-7
CASSPPYMNTEAFF | TGTGCCAGCAGCCCCCCATACATGAACACTGAAGCTTTCTTT | . | TRBV3-1/TRBV3-2 | 14 | . | TRBJ1-1
CSEIKMNREGNGYTF | TGCAGCGAGATTAAGATGAACAGGGAAGGAAATGGCTACACCTTC | . | TRBV29-1 | 15 | . | TRBJ1-2
CASNVAGEYGELFF | TGTGCCAGCAACGTAGCGGGGGAATACGGGGAGCTGTTTTTT | . | TRBV11-2 | 14 | TRBD2 | TRBJ2-2
CAISESIAAAGETQYF | TGTGCCATCAGTGAGTCAATTGCTGCGGCAGGAGAGACCCAGTACTTC | . | TRBV10-3 | 16 | . | TRBJ2-5
CASSLSGGTEAFF | TGCGCCAGCAGCTTGAGTGGGGGCACTGAAGCTTTCTTT | . | TRBV5-1 | 13 | . | TRBJ1-1
CASSITSGGSYNEQFF | TGTGCCAGCAGCATAACTAGCGGGGGCTCCTACAATGAGCAGTTCTTC | . | TRBV11-3 | 16 | TRBD2 | TRBJ2-1
CASSQDNHEQYF | TGTGCCAGCAGCCAAGATAACCACGAGCAGTACTTC | . | TRBV14 | 12 | . | TRBJ2-7
CASSPYNYGYTF | TGTGCCAGCAGCCCCTATAACTATGGCTACACCTTC | . | TRBV6-5 | 12 | . | TRBJ1-2
CASSLESRNTEAFF | TGCGCCAGCAGCTTGGAGAGTAGGAACACTGAAGCTTTCTTT | . | TRBV5-1 | 14 | . | TRBJ1-1
CASSAGTAQYF | TGTGCCAGCAGTGCGGGGACGGCCCAGTACTTC | . | TRBV2 | 11 | . | TRBJ2-5
CASSYGYGADTQYF | TGTGCCAGCAGCTATGGGTACGGGGCGGATACGCAGTATTTT | . | TRBV6-5 | 14 | . | TRBJ2-3
CASSVPLAGAYSYNEQFF | TGTGCCAGCAGCGTACCCCTAGCGGGTGCCTACTCCTACAATGAGCAGTTCTTC | few | TRBV9 | 18 | TRBD2 | TRBJ2-1
CASSPISNSPLHF | TGTGCCAGCAGCCCCATATCTAATTCACCCCTCCACTTT | . | TRBV7-9 | 13 | . | TRBJ1-6
CASRISTDTQYF | TGTGCCAGCAGGATCAGCACAGATACGCAGTATTTT | . | TRBV2 | 12 | . | TRBJ2-3
CASSPQGISSGEPLHF | TGCGCCAGCAGCCCACAGGGGATTTCGTCAGGAGAACCCCTCCACTTT | . | TRBV4-1 | 16 | TRBD1 | TRBJ1-6
CASSRGQGAGTEAFF | TGTGCCAGCAGCCGGGGACAGGGGGCGGGCACTGAAGCTTTCTTT | once | TRBV3-1/TRBV3-2 | 15 | TRBD1 | TRBJ1-1